These 7 T cell receptor beta chains were all obtained from the same sample, sequenced in a study of T cells in tuberculosis. After thawing and overnight rest, PBMC were stained with GMM-loaded CD1B tetramer, viability dye and anti-CD3 for sorting. C32 glucose monomycolate from Rhodococcus equi was loaded onto the CD1B tetramers. Clones were read by immunoSEQ multiplex PCR, and TCRdb kept only the in-frame ones, dropping some. This sample has tens of thousands of clones, with approximately 90% found just once. Sequenced input: CD1b-GMM tetramer-negative cells sorted from PBMCs. Every receptor here comes from an adult woman with latent tuberculosis.

The V and J genes are TRBV28 and TRBJ2-7; D is unresolved. The CDR3 has 12 amino acids. Germline V CDR1 and CDR2: MDHEN, SYDVKM. V lost 5 bases and J lost 0, with 5 bases in between. CDR3 protein: CASSVDSYEQYV. The CDR3 DNA reads as TGTGCCAGCAGTGTCGACTCCTACGAGCAGTACGTC.

The V and J genes are TRBV6-1 and TRBJ2-1, with 9 bases matching TRBD2. Germline-derived CDR1 and CDR2 are MNHNS and SASEGT. The V and J ends lost 5 bases and 8 bases, in that order; junction bases with no gene match: 10. The CDR3 runs 15 residues. CDR3 in DNA: TGTGCCAGCAGTTTCAAGCGGGGGGACCTGGATGAGCAGTTCTTC. It codes for CASSFKRGDLDEQFF.

The chain combines TRBV5-6 with TRBJ1-5; 10 bases map to TRBD1. CDR3 length equals 16 residues. V was clipped by 0 bases and J by 5 bases; unmatched bases: 5. Per the germline V gene, CDR1 is SGHDT and CDR2 is YYEEEE. The CDR3 is CASSLGGQGLYQPQHF. The CDR3 nucleotides are TGTGCCAGCAGCTTGGGGGGACAGGGGTTATATCAGCCCCAGCATTTT.

The chain has TRBV30 and TRBJ2-3; TRBD1 might be the D (5 bases). CDR1 GTSNPN and CDR2 SVGIG come from the germline V gene (reference sequence). Between the trimmed V and J ends, which lost 2 bases and 1 base, there was a span of 7 bases. This CDR3 has 13 residues. CDR3 DNA: TGTGCCTGGAGTACGACAGGCACAGATACGCAGTATTTT. Protein sequence: CAWSTTGTDTQYF.

J is TRBJ1-6 and V is TRBV5-1; TRBD1 might be the D (5 bases). The germline V gene has CDR1 SGHRS and CDR2 YFSETQ. Trimming took 3 bases from V and 5 from J, leaving 6 bases between them. The CDR3 length is 13 residues. CDR3 sequence reads: CASSSDNNSPLHF. In DNA form, the CDR3 reads TGCGCCAGCAGCTCGGACAATAATTCACCCCTCCACTTT. Combining the CDR3 with reference TRBV5-1 and TRBJ1-6 gives the whole variable domain KAGVTQTPRYLIKTRGQQVTLSCSPISGHRSVSWYQQTPGQGLQFLFEYFSETQRNKGNFPGRFSGRQFSNSRSEMNVSTLELGDSALYLCASSSDNNSPLHFGNGTRLTVT.

The J gene is TRBJ2-2, the V gene TRBV5-6; 7 nucleotides line up with TRBD1. The germline CDR1 and CDR2 sequences are SGHDT and YYEEEE. Trimming at V came to 6 bases and at J to 3 bases, leaving 8 bases not matched to a gene. This CDR3 contains 15 residues. The CDR3 loop is CASTNTGQYTGELFF. CDR3 in DNA: TGTGCCAGCACGAACACGGGACAGTACACCGGGGAGCTGTTTTTT. Full variable domain (outside the CDR3, taken from reference TRBV5-6 and TRBJ2-2): DAGVTQSPTHLIKTRGQQVTLRCSPKSGHDTVSWYQQALGQGPQFIFQYYEEEERQRGNFPDRFSGHQFPNYSSELNVNALLLGDSALYLCASTNTGQYTGELFFGEGSRLTVL.

The chain joins TRBV4-2 to TRBJ2-1; TRBD1 aligns across 8 bases. The CDR3 runs to 14 residues. V lost 4 bases, J lost 8 bases, and 7 bases stayed unmatched. Germline V gene lookup returns CDR1 LGHNA and CDR2 YNFKEQ. Written as DNA, the CDR3 is TGTGCCAGCAGCCGCAGACAGGGGTATGATGAGCAGTTCTTC. This sequence encodes CASSRRQGYDEQFF.